This TCR beta chain was captured in a study of blood T cell repertoires in COVID-19. Sequencing was performed with immunoSEQ multiplex PCR; in TCRdb, only in-frame clones are kept and a portion is missing. The table has under 250,000 clones, approximately 87% seen once; the top ten hold roughly 6.3%. This CDR3 contains 17 residues. V shed 2 bases and J 4 bases; nucleotides not matched to a gene: 11. CDR1 is SNHLY and CDR2 is FYNNEI in the germline V gene. What was sequenced was peripheral blood. V usage is TRBV2 and J usage is TRBJ1-1; TRBD1 matches at 9 bases. This clonotype was obtained from a man in his sixties with acute or convalescent COVID-19. The CDR3 sequence: CASSESVQGAVGTEAFF. CDR3 bases: TGTGCCAGCAGTGAAAGTGTACAGGGGGCAGTTGGCACTGAAGCTTTCTTT.